These 32 T cell receptor beta chains share one sample of origin, sequenced in a study of follicular helper T cells after annual influenza vaccination. Profiling relied on immunoSEQ multiplex PCR, and the TCRdb table lists in-frame clones only, not all of them. The sample carries about 12,000 clones, 70% to 80% recorded once. The time point: 2015-2016 season, pre-vaccination. This specimen was CXCR5+ CD38- circulating T follicular helper cells from blood, taken on the day of influenza vaccination. Subset given: circulating Tfh, non-naive CD4+CXCR5+PD-1+ (ICOS+CD38+ or ICOS-CD38-). Every receptor here comes from an adult who received the influenza vaccine.

In its sample, this clone was seen a few times. V usage is TRBV9 and J usage is TRBJ2-3, with 9 bases aligning to TRBD2. Germline V lookup: CDR1 SGDLS, CDR2 YYNGEE. This CDR3 has 14 residues. V lost 1 base and J lost 3; bases outside the gene matches: 0. CDR3 in amino acids: CASSVLAGTDTQYF. CDR3 nucleotides: TGTGCCAGCAGCGTACTAGCGGGGACAGATACGCAGTATTTT.

This CDR3 reads CASSLVAGGGETQYF. Written as DNA, the CDR3 is TGCGCCAGCAGCTTGGTGGCGGGGGGAGGAGAGACCCAGTACTTC. J is TRBJ2-5 and V is TRBV5-1; 8 bases align to TRBD2. The ends lost 0 bases at V and 4 bases at J; junction bases unmatched: 5. CDR3 length: 15 residues. Germline loops: CDR1 SGHRS, CDR2 YFSETQ.

The V gene is TRBV7-9, the J gene TRBJ2-5, with 8 bases lining up with TRBD2. The germline V gene has CDR1 SEHNR and CDR2 FQNEAQ (reference sequence). The length of the CDR3 is 19 residues. V trimming: 1 base; J trimming: 3 bases; junction bases outside the gene matches: 16. The CDR3 sequence: CASSLGGIAGPKTKETQYF. DNA for the CDR3: TGTGCCAGCAGCTTAGGGGGTATAGCGGGGCCAAAGACGAAAGAGACCCAGTACTTC.

This chain joins TRBV10-2 and TRBJ2-3; D ambiguous. Trimming took 6 bases from V and 2 from J, leaving 3 bases between them. Germline V lookup: CDR1 WSHSY, CDR2 SAAADI. This CDR3 contains 11 residues. CDR3: CASSTTDTQYF. CDR3 coding DNA: TGCGCCAGCAGCACCACAGATACGCAGTATTTT.

The V call is TRBV7-6, the J call TRBJ2-3; TRBD1 matches 7 bases. CDR1 SGHVS and CDR2 FNYEAQ come from the germline V gene. The CDR3 runs to 14 residues. V lost 5 bases and J lost 8; bases outside the gene matches: 10. CDR3 in amino acids: CASSPGQAVATQYF. Written as DNA, the CDR3 is TGTGCCAGCAGCCCCGGACAGGCTGTCGCTACGCAGTATTTT.

This clone was counted only a few times. The V gene is TRBV7-8, the J gene TRBJ1-4, with TRBD1 identical over 9 bases. The CDR3 is made up of 15 amino acids. J gave up 5 bases and V 5 bases, and 6 bases lay outside the gene matches. The germline CDR1 and CDR2 sequences are SGHVS and FQNEAQ. CDR3 bases: TGTGCCAGCAGCCGGGGACAGGGAGGGAATGAAAAACTGTTTTTT. Its protein is CASSRGQGGNEKLFF.

V and J are TRBV18 and TRBJ1-1, with TRBD1 identical over 7 bases. V was clipped by 3 bases and J by 1 base; unmatched bases: 2. CDR1 is KGHSH and CDR2 is LQKENI in the germline V gene. The CDR3 totals 14 residues. CDR3: CASSPGTENTEAFF. The DNA for the CDR3 is TGTGCCAGCTCACCCGGGACAGAGAACACTGAAGCTTTCTTT.

The chain is built from TRBV9 and TRBJ2-2; D perhaps matches TRBD2 (7 bases). CDR3 length: 15 residues. Germline CDR1 reads SGDLS; CDR2 reads YYNGEE. The V end was cut by 4 bases, the J end by 5 bases, with 15 bases between. CDR3 loop: CASSRGAELTGELFF. CDR3 DNA: TGTGCCAGCAGCCGGGGGGCGGAGCTAACCGGGGAGCTGTTTTTT.

The gene calls are TRBV19 and TRBJ2-5; a possible D gene is TRBD1 (5 bases). The CDR3 sequence is 16 residues long. V was clipped by 6 bases and J by 0 bases, with 17 bases between them. Germline V CDR1 and CDR2: LNHDA, SQIVND (reference sequence). The CDR3 coding sequence is TGTGCCAGTAGCCGTACACACAGGTTCAACCAAGAGACCCAGTACTTC. It codes for CASSRTHRFNQETQYF.

This clone was seen just once. This chain joins TRBV18 and TRBJ1-1; D perhaps matches TRBD1 (5 bases). Germline V gives CDR1 KGHSH, CDR2 LQKENI. Trimming removed 3 bases at V and 10 bases at J, with 12 bases between. The CDR3 extends over 12 amino acids. The chain's CDR3 is CASSPDGAGAFF. CDR3 in DNA: TGTGCCAGCTCACCTGACGGGGCGGGAGCTTTCTTT.

This clone has more than one count but fewer than ten. The rearrangement uses TRBV6-4 and TRBJ2-7; a weak D match, TRBD2 (6 bases). CDR3 size: 13 residues. The V gene lost 7 bases and the J gene lost 3 bases, with 13 bases spanning the gap. CDR1 and CDR2 from the germline V gene are MRHNA and SNTAGT. This CDR3 reads CASIALASYEQYF. CDR3 bases: TGTGCCAGCATAGCACTAGCCAGCTACGAGCAGTACTTC.

The chain carries TRBV19 and TRBJ1-3; D not certain. Germline CDR1 and CDR2: LNHDA and SQIVND (reference sequence). This CDR3 contains 17 residues. The V gene lost 5 bases and the J gene lost 0 bases, with 17 bases spanning the gap. The CDR3 protein is CASSPNSGLLSGNTIYF. The CDR3 DNA reads TGTGCCAGTAGTCCAAACTCCGGGTTACTCTCTGGAAACACCATATATTTT. The full variable domain, rest sourced from reference TRBV19 and TRBJ1-3, is DGGITQSPKYLFRKEGQNVTLSCEQNLNHDAMYWYRQDPGQGLRLIYYSQIVNDFQKGDIAEGYSVSREKKESFPLTVTSAQKNPTAFYLCASSPNSGLLSGNTIYFGEGSWLTVV.

The chain combines TRBV7-8 with TRBJ2-3, with TRBD2 identical over 7 bases. Trimming at V came to 1 base and at J to 2 bases, leaving 3 bases not matched to a gene. The germline CDR1 and CDR2 sequences are SGHVS and FQNEAQ. This CDR3 has 15 residues. The CDR3 here is CASSLVGGYTDTQYF. The CDR3 DNA is TGTGCCAGCAGCTTAGTCGGGGGGTACACAGATACGCAGTATTTT.

The chain couples TRBV7-2 to TRBJ2-5, with D unclear. In germline, CDR1 is SGHTA, CDR2 FQGNSA. There are 12 residues in the CDR3. Between the trimmed V and J ends, which lost 5 bases and 7 bases, there was a span of 11 bases. This CDR3 reads CASSEATGTQYF. For the CDR3, the DNA is TGTGCCAGCAGCGAGGCGACGGGGACCCAGTACTTC.

This clone was detected only once. J is TRBJ2-3 and V is TRBV4-2; 7 bases fit TRBD2. The CDR3 is 18 residues long. With V trimmed by 6 bases and J by 0 bases, 15 bases remained unmatched. Germline V gene sequence: CDR1 LGHNA, CDR2 YNFKEQ. The chain's CDR3 is CASSSSGGGTPSTDTQYF. The CDR3 DNA sequence: TGTGCCAGCAGTAGCTCTGGCGGGGGAACGCCTAGCACAGATACGCAGTATTTT.

J is TRBJ2-1 and V is TRBV5-5, with D maybe TRBD2 (6 bases). Germline CDR1 reads SGHKS; CDR2 reads YYEKEE (reference sequence). Trimming removed 4 bases at V and 3 bases at J, with 17 bases between. CDR3 length: 16 amino acids. This chain's CDR3 is CASSRRGLGDYNEQFF. The CDR3 nucleotides read TGTGCCAGCAGCCGGAGGGGCCTTGGAGACTACAATGAGCAGTTCTTC.

In its sample, this clone was seen once. The chain is built from TRBV14 and TRBJ1-6, with D uncertain. The V end lost 0 bases, the J end lost 8 bases, and 20 bases lay between the germline ends. The CDR3 covers 18 residues. CDR1 SGHDN and CDR2 FVKESK come from the germline V gene. This chain's CDR3 is CASSQDPRQMGFDSPLHF. The CDR3 DNA reads TGTGCCAGCAGCCAAGATCCACGTCAAATGGGCTTTGATTCACCCCTCCACTTT.

The J gene is TRBJ1-1, the V gene TRBV1; TRBD1 is the table's D call, not checked against the DNA. TRBV1 is termed a pseudogene. This CDR3 contains 14 residues. The CDR3 loop reads CTSSYKTGGTEAFF. The CDR3 nucleotides read TGCACCAGCAGCTATAAAACAGGGGGCACTGAAGCTTTCTTT.

The rearrangement links TRBV29-1 to TRBJ1-1; TRBD1 is a possible D gene (5 bases). Per the germline V gene, CDR1 is SQVTM and CDR2 is ANQGSEA. This CDR3 is 12 amino acids long. The ends were cut back, 6 bases at V and 11 bases at J, with 19 bases in the middle. This CDR3 reads CSVTLGGVGAFF. For the CDR3, the DNA is TGCAGCGTAACCCTTGGGGGGGTAGGGGCTTTCTTT.

The V call is TRBV5-1, the J call TRBJ2-7; maybe TRBD2 (6 bases). V was cut by 4 bases and J by 3 bases, with 14 bases left in between. Germline-derived CDR1 and CDR2 are SGHRS and YFSETQ. This CDR3 is 14 amino acids long. The CDR3 nucleotides read TGCGCCAGCAGCCAACTGGAGGGGATCTACGAGCAGTACTTC. The encoded protein is CASSQLEGIYEQYF.

This clone appeared a single time. The gene calls are TRBV15 and TRBJ2-2, with D hard to call. Deletions cut 0 bases from V and 6 bases from J, with 11 bases between. The CDR3 length is 15 residues. Germline V gene data show CDR1 as LNHNV and CDR2 as YYDKDF (reference sequence). Here the CDR3 DNA reads TGTGCCACCAGCAGAGATCAGGATTCGGCCGGGGAGCTGTTTTTT. Translating it yields CATSRDQDSAGELFF.

CDR3: CASSKTSMGQETQYF. CDR3 DNA sequence: TGTGCCAGCAGCAAAACTAGCATGGGACAAGAGACCCAGTACTTC. The chain joins TRBV5-4 to TRBJ2-5; perhaps TRBD2 as D (6 bases). The CDR3 contains 15 residues. Germline values: CDR1 SGHNT, CDR2 YYREEE (reference sequence). The germline V and J ends were trimmed by 4 bases and 2 bases, with 15 bases remaining between them.

This chain connects TRBV5-8 to TRBJ2-1, with D perhaps TRBD1 (6 bases). The germline V gene has CDR1 SGHTS and CDR2 YDEGEE. Trimming stripped 2 bases from V and 2 bases from J, with 14 bases between. The CDR3 extends over 16 amino acids. This CDR3 reads CASSFFQGPTYNEQFF. The CDR3 DNA is TGTGCCAGCAGCTTTTTTCAGGGGCCCACCTACAATGAGCAGTTCTTC.

The chain joins TRBV18 to TRBJ1-1, with D possibly being TRBD1 (6 bases). The CDR3 loop spans 17 amino acids. Germline CDR1 and CDR2: KGHSH and LQKENI. The germline V and J ends were trimmed by 3 bases and 4 bases, with 21 bases remaining between them. The CDR3 DNA is TGTGCCAGCTCACCCTCACAGCACGGGGGCGGAGGCACTGAAGCTTTCTTT. Translating gives CASSPSQHGGGGTEAFF.

V gene TRBV27 combines with J gene TRBJ1-5; D gene ambiguous. V was trimmed by 3 bases and J by 3 bases, leaving 9 bases between them. CDR1 MNHEY and CDR2 SMNVEV come from the germline V gene (reference sequence). The CDR3 is 14 residues long. For the CDR3, the DNA is TGTGCCAGCAGTTTTGTGGACGTCAATCAGCCCCAGCATTTT. Translation gives CASSFVDVNQPQHF.

The rearrangement uses TRBV27 and TRBJ1-3; TRBD1 matches at 9 bases. CDR3 length: 16 residues. Trimming at V came to 0 bases and at J to 8 bases, leaving 8 bases not matched to a gene. The germline V gene has CDR1 MNHEY and CDR2 SMNVEV (reference sequence). CDR3 DNA: TGTGCCAGCAGTTTATCGCCCACAGGGGGCATGGACACCATATATTTT. Translated, it gives CASSLSPTGGMDTIYF.

This clone appeared a single time. This chain uses TRBV20-1 with TRBJ2-7; weak D call: TRBD1 (6 bases). V was shortened by 0 bases and J by 6 bases, with 6 bases between the two germline ends. Germline V lookup: CDR1 DFQATT, CDR2 SNEGSKA (reference sequence). The CDR3 loop spans 11 amino acids. The CDR3 bases are TGCAGTGCTAGAGAACAGGGCGAGCAGTACTTC. Protein: CSAREQGEQYF.

The rearrangement joins TRBV6-5 to TRBJ1-1, with D tentatively TRBD1 (6 bases). This CDR3 has 15 amino acids. The germline V gene encodes CDR1 MNHEY and CDR2 SVGAGI. V gave up 0 bases and J gave up 10 bases, with 18 bases separating them. The CDR3 here is CASSYSTGGQAAAFF. The CDR3 DNA reads as TGTGCCAGCAGTTACTCGACGGGGGGGCAGGCTGCAGCTTTCTTT.

V and J are TRBV5-6 and TRBJ1-6; D is undetermined. Germline CDR1 and CDR2: SGHDT and YYEEEE. Trimming cost V 2 bases and J 0 bases, with 9 bases left between them. The CDR3 runs to 16 residues. The CDR3 reads CASSFFLSSYNSPLHF. The CDR3, as DNA: TGTGCCAGCAGCTTCTTCCTCAGCTCCTATAATTCACCCCTCCACTTT.

V gene TRBV11-2 combines with J gene TRBJ2-5; D is ambiguous. The ends were cut back, 3 bases at V and 1 base at J, with 9 bases in the middle. CDR1 and CDR2 from the germline V gene are SGHAT and FQNNGV. This CDR3 has 14 residues. The CDR3 protein is CASSFFTVQETQYF. The CDR3 DNA reads as TGTGCCAGCAGCTTCTTTACAGTCCAAGAGACCCAGTACTTC.

The chain couples TRBV21-1 to TRBJ1-2. TRBV21-1 is designated a pseudogene. This CDR3 contains 15 residues. CDR3 in amino acids: CASSKGVGNWDGYTF. The CDR3 DNA sequence: TGTGCCAGCAGCAAAGGGGTCGGGAATTGGGATGGCTACACCTTC.

Here the CDR3 reads CASSSPSGSSYNEQFF. CDR3 nucleotides: TGTGCCAGCAGCTCCCCCAGCGGGAGCTCCTACAATGAGCAGTTCTTC. The chain couples TRBV5-6 to TRBJ2-1, with TRBD2 matching over 8 bases. The CDR3 contains 16 residues. Per the germline V gene, CDR1 is SGHDT and CDR2 is YYEEEE. V lost 3 bases, J lost 0 bases, and 5 bases stayed unmatched. Filled out from reference TRBV5-6 and TRBJ2-1, the complete variable domain reads DAGVTQSPTHLIKTRGQQVTLRCSPKSGHDTVSWYQQALGQGPQFIFQYYEEEERQRGNFPDRFSGHQFPNYSSELNVNALLLGDSALYLCASSSPSGSSYNEQFFGPGTRLTVL.